This T cell receptor beta chain derives from a study of blood T cell repertoires in COVID-19. Profiled with immunoSEQ multiplex PCR; TCRdb holds only in-frame clones, not every one. The sample lists hundreds of thousands of clones, about 89% seen once, with 4% to 5.5% in the top ten. The CDR3 is made up of 15 amino acids. Trimming cost V 0 bases and J 3 bases, with 13 bases left between them. The germline gives CDR1 SGHDT, CDR2 YYEEEE. The sequenced sample consisted of peripheral blood. The rearrangement links TRBV5-6 to TRBJ2-7, with a possible D match to TRBD1 (5 bases). The receptor was derived from a woman under 40 with acute or convalescent COVID-19. In nucleotides, the CDR3 is TGTGCCAGCAGCTTGGGGGGCCAGGAGTACTACGAGCAGTACTTC. Its translation: CASSLGGQEYYEQYF. The full variable domain, rest sourced from reference TRBV5-6 and TRBJ2-7, is DAGVTQSPTHLIKTRGQQVTLRCSPKSGHDTVSWYQQALGQGPQFIFQYYEEEERQRGNFPDRFSGHQFPNYSSELNVNALLLGDSALYLCASSLGGQEYYEQYFGPGTRLTVT.